The table lists the clone carrying this TCR beta chain with a count of one. Its antigen is unidentified. CDR1 is MNHEY, CDR2 SVGEGT, per germline. The CDR3 sequence is 17 residues long. After removal of 5 bases from V and 1 base from J, the junction contained 6 bases not matched to a gene. Peptide-pool stimulation followed by sequencing identified expanded antigen-specific CD4+ clonotypes in the ViraFEST assay. Once cultured for under 11 days, the cells underwent separation to obtain CD4+ T cells. It was two doses of either the BNT162b2 or mRNA-1273 vaccine that participants received. The authors replaced half the medium with IL-2 medium on days 3 and 7. This sample was included in a study of vaccination effects on CD4 cells after COVID-19. Assay used: immunoSEQ multiplex PCR; TCRdb lists only in-frame clones, some missing. The sample has 70,000 to 85,000 clones, about 80% seen once. Findings and caveats of the study: Marked contraction was observed in infection-induced and vaccine-induced clones late after vaccination.

The V call is TRBV6-2 or TRBV6-3, the J call TRBJ2-2, with 11 bases that match TRBD2. Sequenced material: CD4+ T cells from PBMCs cultured with HCoV-229E spike peptides, taken after COVID-19 vaccination. The receptor was derived from a human donor who received a COVID-19 vaccine. The CDR3 nucleotides read TGTGCCAGCAGTCGCGTGCTAGCGGGGGGGAACACCGGGGAGCTGTTTTTT. This translates into CASSRVLAGGNTGELFF.